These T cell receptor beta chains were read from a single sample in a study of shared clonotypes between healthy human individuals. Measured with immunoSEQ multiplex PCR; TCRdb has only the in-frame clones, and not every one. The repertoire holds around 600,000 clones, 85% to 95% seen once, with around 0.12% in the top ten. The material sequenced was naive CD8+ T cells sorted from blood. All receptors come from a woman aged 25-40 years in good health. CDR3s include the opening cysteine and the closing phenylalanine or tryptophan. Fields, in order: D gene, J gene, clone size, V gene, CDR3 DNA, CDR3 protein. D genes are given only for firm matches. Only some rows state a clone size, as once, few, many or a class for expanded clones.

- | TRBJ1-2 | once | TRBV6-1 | TGTGCCAGCAGGGATTGGAGCTATGGCTACACCTTC | CASRDWSYGYTF
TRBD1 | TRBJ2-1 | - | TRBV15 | TGTGCCACCAGGGACAGGGGGGACATTGAGCAGTTCTTC | CATRDRGDIEQFF
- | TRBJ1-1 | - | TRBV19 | TGTGCCAGTAGTATTCTGGGACGGACGGGGGGTGAAGCTTTCTTT | CASSILGRTGGEAFF
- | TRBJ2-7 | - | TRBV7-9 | TGTGCCAGCAGCCCCAGCTCCAGGAGCTCCTACGAGCAGTACTTC | CASSPSSRSSYEQYF
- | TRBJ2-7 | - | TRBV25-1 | TGTGCCAGCAGTGAAGGTCGGGCGGCGGGCTACGAGCAGTACTTC | CASSEGRAAGYEQYF
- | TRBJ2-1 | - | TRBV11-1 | TGTGCCAGCAGGACATGGGAAGCGGAGTCCTACAATGAGCAGTTCTTC | CASRTWEAESYNEQFF
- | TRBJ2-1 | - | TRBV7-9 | TGTGCCAGCAGCTCGGGGAGCTCCTACAATGAGCAGTTCTTC | CASSSGSSYNEQFF
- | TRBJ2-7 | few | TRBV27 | TGTGCCAGCAGTTTATCGGGCAGGGGATACGAGCAGTACTTC | CASSLSGRGYEQYF
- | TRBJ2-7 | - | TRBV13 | TGTGCCAGCGCGGATGAGAGCTCCTACGAGCAGTACTTC | CASADESSYEQYF
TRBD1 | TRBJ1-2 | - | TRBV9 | TGTGCCAGCAGCCCAGACAGGGGTACCTATGGCTACACCTTC | CASSPDRGTYGYTF
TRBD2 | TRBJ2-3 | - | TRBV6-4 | TGTGCCAGCAGTGACTCGAGAGGAACGGGGGGGACAGATACGCAGTATTTT | CASSDSRGTGGTDTQYF
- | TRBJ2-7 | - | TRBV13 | TGTGCCAGCAGCTCCCATTCGTTACCACACCCTTCCTACGAGCAGTACTTC | CASSSHSLPHPSYEQYF
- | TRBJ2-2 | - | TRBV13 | TGTGCCAGCAGCTTAGAGACCGAAAACACCGGGGAGCTGTTTTTT | CASSLETENTGELFF
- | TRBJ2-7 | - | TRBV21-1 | TGTGCCAGCAGCAATACCGTACTAGCGGGGACCTACGAGCAGTACTTC | CASSNTVLAGTYEQYF